This passage covers 5 T cell receptor beta chains from one sample sequenced in a study of T cells in Graves' hyperthyroidism and ophthalmopathy. What was amplified from RNA transcripts were TCR beta CDR3 regions. First-round RT-PCR of the TCR CDR3 relied on the HTBI primer set. TCRdb processed the multiplex PCR reads anew with MiXCR; each CDR3 protein has one entry. The table lists more than 500,000 distinct CDR3 sequences, 14% to 15% of them singletons. Sequencing was carried out using blood. These receptors all stem from a woman aged 40 to 50 with Graves' ophthalmopathy.

Ten or more counts support this clonotype. The chain combines TRBV6-2 or TRBV6-3 with TRBJ1-5, with TRBD1 as a possible D gene (6 bases). Germline lookup yields CDR1 MNHEY and CDR2 SVGEGT. CDR3 length: 12 residues. The V end lost 10 bases, the J end lost 6 bases, and 13 bases lay between the germline ends. The CDR3 here is CATTGGSQPQHF. In DNA, the CDR3 is TGTGCCACCACGGGGGGCTCTCAGCCCCAGCATTTT.

This chain connects TRBV4-2 to TRBJ1-5, with D maybe TRBD1 (6 bases). The CDR3 runs 15 residues. Trimming left V 0 bases short and J 4 bases short, with 10 bases between. CDR1 and CDR2 from the germline V gene are LGHNA and YNFKEQ. CDR3 sequence (DNA): TGTGCCAGCAGCCAAGAGGGGACACAGAATCAGCCCCAGCATTTT. This codes for CASSQEGTQNQPQHF.

This clonotype was recorded a few times. V gene TRBV11-1 combines with J gene TRBJ2-7, with 11 bases identical to TRBD1. With V trimmed by 4 bases and J by 3 bases, 8 bases remained unmatched. CDR1 is SGHAT, CDR2 FQDESV, per germline (reference sequence). There are 16 residues in the CDR3. The CDR3 nucleotides read TGTGCCAGCAGCTCCCCGGGACAGGGGGAAATCTACGAGCAGTACTTC. Its translation: CASSSPGQGEIYEQYF. Complete variable domain (other parts from reference TRBV11-1 and TRBJ2-7): EAEVAQSPRYKITEKSQAVAFWCDPISGHATLYWYRQILGQGPELLVQFQDESVVDDSQLPKDRFSAERLKGVDSTLKIQPAELGDSAMYLCASSSPGQGEIYEQYFGPGTRLTVT.

The sample holds many counts of this clonotype. The V gene is TRBV11-2, the J gene TRBJ2-5, with TRBD1 matching over 8 bases. V was clipped by 4 bases and J by 5 bases; unmatched bases: 12. The CDR3 is 16 amino acids. Germline loops: CDR1 SGHAT, CDR2 FQNNGV. The CDR3 loop reads CASSSTDRAGGETQYF. CDR3 coding DNA: TGTGCCAGCAGCTCGACGGACAGGGCAGGTGGGGAGACCCAGTACTTC.

There are many counts of this clonotype. V usage is TRBV7-9 and J usage is TRBJ2-5, with TRBD2 as a possible D gene (5 bases). Deletions cut 3 bases from V and 5 bases from J, with 10 bases between. The CDR3 runs to 13 residues. Germline assignment: CDR1 SEHNR and CDR2 FQNEAQ (reference sequence). This CDR3 reads CASSFFGGETQYF. For the CDR3, the DNA is TGTGCCAGCAGCTTTTTCGGCGGGGAGACCCAGTACTTC.